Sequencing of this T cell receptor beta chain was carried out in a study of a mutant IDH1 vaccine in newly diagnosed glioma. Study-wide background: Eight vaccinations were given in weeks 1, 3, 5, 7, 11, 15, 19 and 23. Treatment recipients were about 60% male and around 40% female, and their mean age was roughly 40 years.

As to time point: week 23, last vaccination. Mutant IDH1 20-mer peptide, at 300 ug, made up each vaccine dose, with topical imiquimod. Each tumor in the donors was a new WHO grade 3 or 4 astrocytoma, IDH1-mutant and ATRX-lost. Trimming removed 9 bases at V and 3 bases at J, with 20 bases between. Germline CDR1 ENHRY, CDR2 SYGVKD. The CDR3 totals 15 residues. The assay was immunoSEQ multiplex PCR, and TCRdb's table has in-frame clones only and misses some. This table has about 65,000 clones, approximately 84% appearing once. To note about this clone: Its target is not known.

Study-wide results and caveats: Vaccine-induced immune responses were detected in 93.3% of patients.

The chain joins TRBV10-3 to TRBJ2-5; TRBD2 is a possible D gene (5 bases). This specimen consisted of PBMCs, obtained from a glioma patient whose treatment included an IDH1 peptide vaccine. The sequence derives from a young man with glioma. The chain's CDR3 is CAINPGLPMEETQYF. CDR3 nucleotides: TGTGCCATTAATCCCGGACTCCCGATGGAAGAGACCCAGTACTTC.